The clone carrying this TCR beta chain occurred a few times. The data belong to a study of identifying expanded T cells in peripheral blood. V was clipped by 6 bases and J by 2 bases; unmatched bases: 5. The CDR3 spans 14 residues. The germline V gene encodes CDR1 SNHLY and CDR2 FYNNEI. The protocol was immunoSEQ multiplex PCR, while the TCRdb copy is restricted to in-frame clones and leaves out a portion. Among 65,000 to 95,000 clones listed, about four fifths were seen once. During the collection period, no donor immune events like infections were recorded. The clonotype originates from a person aged 18 to 75 in good health. V and J are TRBV2 and TRBJ2-3; TRBD2 agrees at 7 bases. Sequencing input: blood. DNA for the CDR3: TGTGCCAGCAGGAAACTAGCGTCCACAGATACGCAGTATTTT. Protein: CASRKLASTDTQYF.